What follows is one T cell receptor (beta chain) and its context. These data are taken from a study of OX40 agonist ivuxolimab in advanced cancers. Across the study: Dose-escalation subjects each had hepatocellular carcinoma, melanoma, renal cell or head and neck cancer.

Germline V CDR1 and CDR2: MNHEY, SMNVEV (reference sequence). This CDR3 has 15 residues. With 7 bases removed from V and 7 bases from J, the gap between germline ends came to 17 bases. The protocol was immunoSEQ multiplex PCR, while the TCRdb copy is restricted to in-frame clones and leaves out a portion. This sample has tens of thousands of clones; approximately 92% occur once, and the top ten carry around 15%. The input for sequencing was CD4+ or CD8+ T cells sorted from blood, taken in a trial of the OX40 agonist ivuxolimab. The V and J genes are TRBV27 and TRBJ1-6; TRBD1 is a possible D gene (5 bases). This TCR was sampled from an adult with an advanced solid tumor such as melanoma, head and neck, liver or kidney cancer. The CDR3 loop reads CASKPLKQGNSPLHF. DNA for the CDR3: TGTGCCAGCAAACCACTAAAGCAGGGAAATTCACCCCTCCACTTT.